This is a list of T cell receptor beta chains from one sample in a study of PD-L1 blockade in urothelial cancer. Libraries were prepared by immunoSEQ multiplex PCR; TCRdb keeps only in-frame clonotypes and omits some of them. This table has 85,000 to 90,000 clones, roughly 90% appearing once. The material sequenced was PBMCs, taken around atezolizumab (anti-PD-L1) treatment. These receptors originate from a man aged 55 to 70 with urothelial cancer. CDR3s include the opening cysteine and the closing phenylalanine or tryptophan. A D gene is named only where the DNA matches it firmly. Clone size is not always given. Where it is, it says once, few, many or a class for expanded clones.

V: TRBV2
D: TRBD1
J: TRBJ1-2
size: NA
CDR3: CASNSDRVLSYGYTF
DNA: TGTGCCAGCAACTCGGACAGGGTACTTTCATATGGCTACACCTTC

V: TRBV5-4
D: TRBD2
J: TRBJ2-4
size: NA
CDR3: CAFQGGDIQYF
DNA: TGTGCCTTTCAGGGAGGGGACATTCAGTACTTC

V: TRBV5-8
D: NA
J: TRBJ2-7
size: once
CDR3: CASSRRDKTYEQYF
DNA: TGTGCCAGCAGCCGCCGGGACAAGACCTACGAGCAGTACTTC

V: TRBV11-2
D: NA
J: TRBJ1-1
size: few
CDR3: CASSSLDRQNTEAFF
DNA: TGTGCCAGCAGCTCCTTAGACCGACAGAACACTGAAGCTTTCTTT

V: TRBV5-6
D: TRBD2
J: TRBJ2-6
size: NA
CDR3: CASSLGGGPLGANVLTF
DNA: TGTGCCAGCAGCTTGGGCGGGGGGCCTCTCGGGGCCAACGTCCTGACTTTC

V: TRBV25-1
D: NA
J: TRBJ1-5
size: NA
CDR3: CASAGSDDNQPQHF
DNA: TGTGCCAGCGCGGGAAGCGATGACAATCAGCCCCAGCATTTT

V: TRBV5-6
D: TRBD1
J: TRBJ2-1
size: NA
CDR3: CASSLLDRGSYRQFF
DNA: TGTGCCAGCAGCTTGCTGGACAGGGGGTCTTACCGGCAGTTCTTC

V: TRBV9
D: NA
J: TRBJ2-3
size: NA
CDR3: CASSPAGARTLYTDTQYF
DNA: TGTGCCAGCAGCCCCGCGGGGGCCCGAACGCTTTACACAGATACGCAGTATTTT

V: TRBV4-2
D: TRBD1
J: TRBJ2-7
size: once
CDR3: CASSQERGQGEPEQYF
DNA: TGTGCCAGCAGCCAAGAGAGGGGACAGGGGGAGCCCGAGCAGTACTTC

V: TRBV7-2
D: NA
J: TRBJ2-7
size: once
CDR3: CASSLSGYEQYF
DNA: TGTGCCAGCAGCTTATCAGGCTACGAGCAGTACTTC

V: TRBV9
D: TRBD1
J: TRBJ1-1
size: NA
CDR3: CASSVRTGAEAFF
DNA: TGTGCCAGCAGCGTTAGGACAGGGGCCGAAGCTTTCTTT

V: TRBV2
D: TRBD1
J: TRBJ1-4
size: NA
CDR3: CASRKQGALDEKLFF
DNA: TGTGCCAGCAGAAAACAGGGGGCTTTGGATGAAAAACTGTTTTTT

V: TRBV28
D: NA
J: TRBJ2-7
size: once
CDR3: CASSLLHHRYEQYF
DNA: TGTGCCAGCAGTTTGCTACATCACAGGTACGAGCAGTACTTC

V: TRBV19
D: NA
J: TRBJ1-4
size: NA
CDR3: CASTYRNTNEKLFF
DNA: TGTGCCAGCACTTACAGGAATACTAATGAAAAACTGTTTTTT

V: TRBV4-2
D: NA
J: TRBJ2-1
size: once
CDR3: CASSQDQGANEQFF
DNA: TGTGCCAGCAGCCAAGATCAAGGAGCTAATGAGCAGTTCTTC

V: TRBV10-2
D: NA
J: TRBJ1-4
size: NA
CDR3: CASKDGRGIDEKLFF
DNA: TGCGCCAGCAAGGACGGCAGGGGTATTGATGAAAAACTGTTTTTT

V: TRBV5-4
D: NA
J: TRBJ1-5
size: NA
CDR3: CASSISPRGYSNQPQHF
DNA: TGTGCCAGCAGCATAAGCCCTCGGGGGTATAGCAATCAGCCCCAGCATTTT

V: TRBV4-2
D: NA
J: TRBJ2-4
size: NA
CDR3: CASSQEQGQAKNIQYF
DNA: TGTGCCAGCAGCCAAGAACAGGGTCAAGCCAAAAACATTCAGTACTTC

V: TRBV6-6
D: TRBD1
J: TRBJ2-7
size: once
CDR3: CACATGFSYEQYF
DNA: TGTGCCTGCGCGACAGGGTTCTCCTACGAGCAGTACTTC

V: TRBV6-5
D: NA
J: TRBJ1-1
size: NA
CDR3: CASSHSTGNTEAFF
DNA: TGTGCCAGCAGCCATTCAACAGGGAACACTGAAGCTTTCTTT

V: TRBV10-3
D: NA
J: TRBJ1-2
size: NA
CDR3: CAISESNRGYGYTF
DNA: TGTGCCATCAGTGAGTCTAATAGGGGCTATGGCTACACCTTC

V: TRBV28
D: NA
J: TRBJ2-6
size: NA
CDR3: CASSPGVSGANVLTF
DNA: TGTGCCAGCAGTCCGGGAGTCTCTGGGGCCAACGTCCTGACTTTC

V: TRBV28
D: TRBD1
J: TRBJ2-3
size: NA
CDR3: CASRTGQTFTQYF
DNA: TGTGCCAGCAGGACGGGACAGACTTTTACGCAGTATTTT

V: TRBV27
D: NA
J: TRBJ2-1
size: NA
CDR3: CASSLSTGGVEQFF
DNA: TGTGCCAGCAGTTTAAGTACGGGGGGCGTTGAGCAGTTCTTC

V: TRBV2
D: NA
J: TRBJ2-7
size: NA
CDR3: CASSVARGIEQYF
DNA: TGTGCCAGCAGTGTAGCCCGGGGGATCGAGCAGTACTTC

V: TRBV5-1
D: TRBD1
J: TRBJ2-3
size: once
CDR3: CASSITGGDTDTQYF
DNA: TGCGCCAGCAGCATCACAGGGGGCGACACAGATACGCAGTATTTT

V: TRBV7-7
D: NA
J: TRBJ2-2
size: NA
CDR3: CASSQGLSTGELFF
DNA: TGTGCTAGCAGCCAGGGACTGAGCACCGGGGAGCTGTTTTTT

V: TRBV30
D: TRBD1
J: TRBJ2-4
size: NA
CDR3: CAWSVQGVIQYF
DNA: TGTGCCTGGAGTGTTCAGGGGGTCATTCAGTACTTC

V: TRBV18
D: NA
J: TRBJ2-3
size: NA
CDR3: CASSPPGTGTQYF
DNA: TGTGCCAGCTCACCACCTGGCACGGGTACGCAGTATTTT

V: TRBV4-3
D: NA
J: TRBJ1-3
size: NA
CDR3: CASSQGATRDSGNTIYF
DNA: TGCGCCAGCAGCCAAGGGGCCACACGTGACTCTGGAAACACCATATATTTT

V: TRBV7-6
D: NA
J: TRBJ2-5
size: NA
CDR3: CASSDAGLSETQYF
DNA: TGTGCCAGCAGCGACGCCGGACTTTCAGAGACCCAGTACTTC

V: TRBV6-5
D: NA
J: TRBJ1-4
size: once
CDR3: CASSYSAIPPNEKLFF
DNA: TGTGCCAGCAGTTACTCCGCGATCCCCCCGAATGAAAAACTGTTTTTT

V: TRBV6-5
D: NA
J: TRBJ1-1
size: NA
CDR3: CASSSVNTEAFF
DNA: TGTGCCAGCAGTTCGGTGAACACTGAAGCTTTCTTT

V: TRBV5-8
D: NA
J: TRBJ2-2
size: NA
CDR3: CASTFGPFTGELFF
DNA: TGTGCCAGCACCTTCGGTCCGTTCACCGGGGAGCTGTTTTTT

V: TRBV25-1
D: NA
J: TRBJ2-1
size: NA
CDR3: CASSEDYHNEQFF
DNA: TGTGCCAGCAGTGAGGACTACCACAATGAGCAGTTCTTC

V: TRBV5-4
D: NA
J: TRBJ1-1
size: NA
CDR3: CASSLVGRGFAEAFF
DNA: TGTGCCAGCAGCTTGGTGGGTAGGGGCTTCGCTGAAGCTTTCTTT

V: TRBV4-2
D: NA
J: TRBJ2-3
size: NA
CDR3: CASSQVDGGNSDTQYF
DNA: TGTGCCAGCAGCCAAGTCGATGGGGGGAATTCAGATACGCAGTATTTT

V: TRBV29-1
D: TRBD2
J: TRBJ2-5
size: NA
CDR3: CSVERSRKREPRETQYF
DNA: TGCAGCGTTGAAAGGTCTCGCAAGCGGGAGCCGCGGGAGACCCAGTACTTC

V: TRBV9
D: NA
J: TRBJ2-3
size: NA
CDR3: CASSVRGLLDSTDTQYF
DNA: TGTGCCAGCAGCGTACGGGGGTTACTTGATAGCACAGATACGCAGTATTTT

V: TRBV10-3
D: NA
J: TRBJ1-1
size: NA
CDR3: CATYDSVSTEAFF
DNA: TGTGCCACCTACGACAGTGTATCCACTGAAGCTTTCTTT

V: TRBV7-3
D: TRBD1
J: TRBJ1-1
size: few
CDR3: CASSPTGTGMVGTEAFF
DNA: TGTGCCAGCAGCCCTACAGGGACAGGGATGGTCGGCACTGAAGCTTTCTTT

V: TRBV9
D: NA
J: TRBJ1-6
size: NA
CDR3: CASSVESGNSPLHF
DNA: TGTGCCAGCAGCGTAGAATCGGGGAATTCACCCCTCCACTTT

V: TRBV2
D: TRBD1
J: TRBJ2-7
size: NA
CDR3: CASSDQGAGYEQYF
DNA: TGTGCCAGCAGCGACCAGGGGGCTGGCTACGAGCAGTACTTC

V: TRBV2
D: TRBD1
J: TRBJ1-2
size: NA
CDR3: CASSETVWTGDGYTF
DNA: TGTGCCAGCAGTGAAACCGTTTGGACAGGGGACGGCTACACCTTC

V: TRBV7-8
D: TRBD2
J: TRBJ2-1
size: NA
CDR3: CASSLVPSGVSYNEQFF
DNA: TGTGCCAGCAGCTTAGTTCCTAGCGGGGTCTCCTACAATGAGCAGTTCTTC

V: TRBV2
D: NA
J: TRBJ2-5
size: NA
CDR3: CASTPGRPAGETQYF
DNA: TGTGCCAGCACCCCGGGGCGGCCAGCGGGAGAGACCCAGTACTTC

V: TRBV4-3
D: NA
J: TRBJ2-6
size: NA
CDR3: CASSEGYRGLAGANVLTF
DNA: TGCGCCAGCAGCGAAGGCTATAGAGGCCTAGCTGGGGCCAACGTCCTGACTTTC

V: TRBV29-1
D: TRBD1
J: TRBJ2-6
size: NA
CDR3: CSVDREQGTGANVLTF
DNA: TGCAGCGTTGATAGGGAACAGGGGACTGGGGCCAACGTCCTGACTTTC

V: TRBV7-9
D: TRBD1
J: TRBJ1-2
size: NA
CDR3: CASSFGTGGSGYTF
DNA: TGTGCCAGCAGCTTCGGGACAGGGGGCAGCGGCTACACCTTC

V: TRBV11-2
D: NA
J: TRBJ2-7
size: NA
CDR3: CASSLDRTYEQYF
DNA: TGTGCCAGCAGCTTAGACAGGACCTACGAGCAGTACTTC

V: TRBV19
D: NA
J: TRBJ2-2
size: NA
CDR3: CASSPGANTGELFF
DNA: TGTGCCAGTAGTCCCGGAGCGAACACCGGGGAGCTGTTTTTT